The 25 T cell receptor beta chains listed next were all sequenced from one sample in a study of blood T cell repertoires in COVID-19 (TCRdb year 2020). Receptors were amplified or captured by the immunoSEQ multiplex PCR assay. TCRdb took this table from immuneACCESS and kept in-frame rearrangements with V and J called. Such tables lack part of the clones; where checked against another copy, unresolved V genes explain under half of the gap, and the rest is unexplained. This sample comprises a few hundred thousand clones, 70% to 90% of them detected only once. The ten largest clones capture about 3% of the sample. Sequencing was done on a sample of peripheral blood. All receptors come from a man aged 55-75 years with acute or convalescent COVID-19.

The rearrangement uses TRBV28 and TRBJ1-2; D unresolved. Trimming stripped 6 bases from V and 6 bases from J, with 11 bases between. The CDR3 spans 12 residues. The germline CDR1 and CDR2 sequences are MDHEN and SYDVKM. CDR3 region: CASSPRRDGYTF. The CDR3 DNA reads as TGTGCCAGCAGCCCTCGGAGGGATGGCTACACCTTC.

Only one count was recorded for this clone. V usage is TRBV28 and J usage is TRBJ2-7; 10 nucleotides align to TRBD2. Germline-derived CDR1 and CDR2 are MDHEN and SYDVKM. The CDR3 covers 15 residues. Trimming removed 4 bases from V and 3 bases from J; junction bases left unmatched: 6. The CDR3 here is CASSSIAGGHYEQYF. The DNA for the CDR3 is TGTGCCAGCAGTTCCATAGCGGGGGGACACTACGAGCAGTACTTC.

This chain joins TRBV6-5 and TRBJ2-3, with TRBD1 matching 7 bases. This CDR3 has 15 amino acids. V trimming: 6 bases; J trimming: 3 bases; junction bases outside the gene matches: 9. From germline, CDR1 is MNHEY and CDR2 SVGAGI. The CDR3 sequence: CASRSGQDRTDTQYF. The CDR3 region has the DNA TGTGCCAGCAGATCAGGACAGGATAGGACAGATACGCAGTATTTT.

The chain is built from TRBV19 and TRBJ1-3; TRBD1 aligns across 8 bases. This CDR3 spans 16 amino acids. The junction had 7 bases not matched to a gene; V was cut back by 4 bases and J by 2 bases. Germline V gene sequence: CDR1 LNHDA, CDR2 SQIVND (reference sequence). CDR3 protein: CASSNRQGMPGNTIYF. Here the CDR3 DNA reads TGTGCCAGTAGTAATCGACAGGGGATGCCTGGAAACACCATATATTTT.

This clone was seen just once. The CDR3 bases are TGCGCCAGCAGCCAAGAGCGGGGGGCTTCCTACGAGCAGTACTTC. Translation: CASSQERGASYEQYF. V is TRBV4-1 and J is TRBJ2-7, with 8 nucleotides matching TRBD2. The CDR3 loop spans 15 amino acids. CDR1 and CDR2 (germline): MGHRA, YSYEKL. J lost 1 base, V lost 0 bases, and 2 bases had no gene match.

The chain joins TRBV5-1 to TRBJ1-1; the match to TRBD1 covers 11 bases. The V gene end was trimmed by 3 bases and the J gene end by 6 bases; junction bases not matched to a gene: 1. This CDR3 contains 13 residues. The V gene's germline CDR1 is SGHRS and CDR2 YFSETQ. CDR3 bases: TGCGCCAGCAGCTCGGGACAGGGGGCTGAAGCTTTCTTT. It specifies CASSSGQGAEAFF. Full variable domain (remainder filled in from reference TRBV5-1 and TRBJ1-1): KAGVTQTPRYLIKTRGQQVTLSCSPISGHRSVSWYQQTPGQGLQFLFEYFSETQRNKGNFPGRFSGRQFSNSRSEMNVSTLELGDSALYLCASSSGQGAEAFFGQGTRLTVV.

This clone is large (0.1 to 1%) by share. This chain connects TRBV4-2 to TRBJ2-5; a possible D gene is TRBD1 (6 bases). The CDR3 runs 16 residues. The germline gives CDR1 LGHNA, CDR2 YNFKEQ. Trimming shortened V by 2 bases and J by 3 bases, and 16 bases separated the two germline ends. The CDR3 DNA sequence: TGTGCCAGCAGCCAACTCTGGATAGGGGGAGAAGAGACCCAGTACTTC. Protein: CASSQLWIGGEETQYF.

This rearrangement joins TRBV28 to TRBJ1-1; TRBD1 agrees at 8 bases. Germline V CDR1 and CDR2: MDHEN, SYDVKM. J gave up 5 bases and V 10 bases, and 24 bases lay outside the gene matches. This CDR3 region has 18 residues. DNA of the CDR3: TGTGCCACCAGCGGACTCCCGGGACAGGACCCCCGAGGGACTGAAGCTTTCTTT. It encodes CATSGLPGQDPRGTEAFF. The full variable domain, in which reference TRBV28 and TRBJ1-1 provide the parts outside the CDR3, is DVKVTQSSRYLVKRTGEKVFLECVQDMDHENMFWYRQDPGLGLRLIYFSYDVKMKEKGDIPEGYSVSREKKERFSLILESASTNQTSMYLCATSGLPGQDPRGTEAFFGQGTRLTVV.

The chain recombines TRBV7-9 with TRBJ2-3; a weak D match, TRBD2 (6 bases). Per the germline V gene, CDR1 is SEHNR and CDR2 is FQNEAQ (reference sequence). V was trimmed by 7 bases and J by 0 bases, leaving 23 bases between them. The CDR3 is 18 amino acids. As DNA, the CDR3 is TGTGCCAGCAACCTGGAGGGCCTCGCGGGGTTAAGCACAGATACGCAGTATTTT. This codes for CASNLEGLAGLSTDTQYF.

This clone was seen only once. The chain couples TRBV30 to TRBJ1-1; TRBD1 matches 8 bases. Germline trimming cut 5 bases from V and 4 bases from J; bases unmatched to any gene: 6. The CDR3 is 13 residues long. CDR1 is GTSNPN and CDR2 is SVGIG in the germline V gene (reference sequence). The CDR3 nucleotides are TGTGCCTGGCAACAGGGGGATGGCACTGAAGCTTTCTTT. This gives the protein CAWQQGDGTEAFF.

V and J are TRBV7-3 and TRBJ2-2; no clear D. Germline lookup yields CDR1 SGHTA and CDR2 FQGTGA. V was pared by 2 bases and J by 3 bases, with 10 bases between. The CDR3 runs 15 residues. CDR3: CASSLATPDTGELFF. As DNA, the CDR3 is TGTGCCAGCAGCTTAGCCACTCCGGACACCGGGGAGCTGTTTTTT.

This chain joins TRBV28 and TRBJ2-2, with TRBD1 matching 7 bases. Germline trimming cut 4 bases from V and 15 bases from J; bases unmatched to any gene: 8. The CDR3 consists of 12 residues. Germline CDR1 MDHEN, CDR2 SYDVKM. For the CDR3, the DNA is TGTGCCAGCAGTTCCGGACAGGCTAGGATGTTTTTT. Encoded protein: CASSSGQARMFF.

This sequence joins TRBV27 and TRBJ2-4, with a tentative D call TRBD1 (5 bases). Per germline, CDR1 MNHEY and CDR2 SMNVEV (reference sequence). Trimming removed 0 bases at V and 5 bases at J, with 11 bases between. The CDR3 covers 15 residues. The CDR3 DNA reads TGTGCCAGCAGTTTATCCCAGGGTGTAGAAAACATTCAGTACTTC. Translating it yields CASSLSQGVENIQYF.

This clone was picked up one time. V is TRBV5-4 and J is TRBJ2-2; TRBD2 might be the D (5 bases). Germline V gene sequence: CDR1 SGHNT, CDR2 YYREEE (reference sequence). The V gene lost 2 bases and the J gene lost 7 bases, with 9 bases spanning the gap. The CDR3 has 13 residues. CDR3 in amino acids: CASSFGLGGELFF. The DNA for the CDR3 is TGTGCCAGCAGCTTTGGACTCGGCGGGGAGCTGTTTTTT.

The chain joins TRBV12-3 or TRBV12-4 to TRBJ1-2; weak D call: TRBD1 (6 bases). V dropped 3 bases and J dropped 8 bases, with 13 bases sitting between them. The CDR3 is 13 amino acids. This chain's CDR3 is CASSFSRGDGYTF. Written as DNA, the CDR3 is TGTGCCAGCAGTTTTTCCAGGGGAGACGGCTACACCTTC.

The chain combines TRBV9 with TRBJ1-6, with 12 nucleotides matching TRBD1. Per germline, CDR1 SGDLS and CDR2 YYNGEE. V lost 0 bases and J lost 13; bases outside the gene matches: 8. The CDR3 has 16 residues. The CDR3 loop reads CASSVGLGQGAHPLHF. The CDR3 DNA follows: TGTGCCAGCAGCGTAGGTTTGGGACAGGGGGCGCATCCCCTCCACTTT.

The chain links TRBV19 to TRBJ2-5, with TRBD1 matching 8 bases. The CDR3 is 15 amino acids. Germline values: CDR1 LNHDA, CDR2 SQIVND (reference sequence). The ends lost 4 bases at V and 0 bases at J; junction bases unmatched: 4. The CDR3 region has the DNA TGTGCCAGTAGTACCGGGACAGGATACCAAGAGACCCAGTACTTC. Protein product: CASSTGTGYQETQYF.

This clone was counted once. The chain carries TRBV5-1 and TRBJ2-3; D gene uncertain. This CDR3 has 13 amino acids. The V gene lost 1 base and the J gene lost 1 base, with 4 bases spanning the gap. Germline assignment: CDR1 SGHRS and CDR2 YFSETQ. CDR3 sequence: CASSLSGTDTQYF. As DNA, the CDR3 is TGCGCCAGCAGCTTGTCCGGCACAGATACGCAGTATTTT.

This chain links TRBV4-2 with TRBJ1-2, with D hard to call. The CDR3 totals 17 residues. CDR1 is LGHNA, CDR2 YNFKEQ, per germline. The germline V and J ends were trimmed by 0 bases and 0 bases, with 14 bases remaining between them. The CDR3 region is CASSQDWSVGANYGYTF. In DNA, the CDR3 is TGTGCCAGCAGCCAAGATTGGTCCGTGGGAGCTAACTATGGCTACACCTTC.

This clone has just a few counts. The CDR3 coding sequence is TGTGCCAGCAGCTTAACAGCGGGGGGAAGGCAGTACTTC. This sequence encodes CASSLTAGGRQYF. V gene TRBV7-3 combines with J gene TRBJ2-7; TRBD2 aligns across 9 bases. This CDR3 has 13 amino acids. With 0 bases clipped from V and 9 bases from J, the junction kept 3 bases outside the gene matches. Germline CDR1 is SGHTA and CDR2 is FQGTGA.

The chain uses TRBV18 and TRBJ1-1; maybe TRBD1 (5 bases). Germline loops: CDR1 KGHSH, CDR2 LQKENI. The CDR3 is 14 residues long. The V gene lost 6 bases and the J gene lost 8 bases, with 19 bases spanning the gap. Here the CDR3 DNA reads TGTGCCAGCTCCCCTCAAGAGGGACTCACGGAAGCTTTCTTT. This gives the protein CASSPQEGLTEAFF.

The rearrangement links TRBV18 to TRBJ2-1; D is unresolved. CDR1 and CDR2 (germline): KGHSH, LQKENI. Between the trimmed V and J ends, which lost 2 bases and 0 bases, there was a span of 11 bases. The CDR3 covers 16 residues. The CDR3, as DNA: TGTGCCAGCTCACCAGGGCAGGCCAGCTCCTACAATGAGCAGTTCTTC. This translates into CASSPGQASSYNEQFF.

The chain joins TRBV28 to TRBJ1-1; tentatively, D is TRBD1 (6 bases). The V end lost 5 bases, the J end lost 1 base, and 14 bases lay between the germline ends. The CDR3 sequence is 15 residues long. Germline CDR1 reads MDHEN; CDR2 reads SYDVKM. The CDR3 protein is CASSPYRAWNTEAFF. CDR3 DNA: TGTGCCAGCAGTCCGTACAGGGCTTGGAACACTGAAGCTTTCTTT.

Comments on this clone: One junction end disagrees with the germline gene, perhaps due to a read error. The chain couples TRBV9 to TRBJ2-7, with TRBD1 matching 8 bases. The CDR3 runs to 16 residues. Germline V gives CDR1 SGDLS, CDR2 YYNGEE. The CDR3 bases are TGTGCCAGCAGCGTAGGTCCCCGGACAGGGTCCTCCGAGCAGTACTTC. It translates to CASSVGPRTGSSEQYF.

The chain joins TRBV7-2 to TRBJ2-6; D might be TRBD1 (6 bases). There are 18 residues in the CDR3. The V and J ends lost 1 base and 1 base respectively, with 14 bases between them. Germline CDR1 and CDR2: SGHTA and FQGNSA. The CDR3 region has the DNA TGTGCCAGCAGCTTAGTAGTCAGGGGTAGTTCTGGGGCCAACGTCCTGACTTTC. Its translation is CASSLVVRGSSGANVLTF. Full variable domain (missing parts from reference TRBV7-2 and TRBJ2-6): GAGVSQSPSNKVTEKGKDVELRCDPISGHTALYWYRQSLGQGLEFLIYFQGNSAPDKSGLPSDRFSAERTGGSVSTLTIQRTQQEDSAVYLCASSLVVRGSSGANVLTFGAGSRLTVL.